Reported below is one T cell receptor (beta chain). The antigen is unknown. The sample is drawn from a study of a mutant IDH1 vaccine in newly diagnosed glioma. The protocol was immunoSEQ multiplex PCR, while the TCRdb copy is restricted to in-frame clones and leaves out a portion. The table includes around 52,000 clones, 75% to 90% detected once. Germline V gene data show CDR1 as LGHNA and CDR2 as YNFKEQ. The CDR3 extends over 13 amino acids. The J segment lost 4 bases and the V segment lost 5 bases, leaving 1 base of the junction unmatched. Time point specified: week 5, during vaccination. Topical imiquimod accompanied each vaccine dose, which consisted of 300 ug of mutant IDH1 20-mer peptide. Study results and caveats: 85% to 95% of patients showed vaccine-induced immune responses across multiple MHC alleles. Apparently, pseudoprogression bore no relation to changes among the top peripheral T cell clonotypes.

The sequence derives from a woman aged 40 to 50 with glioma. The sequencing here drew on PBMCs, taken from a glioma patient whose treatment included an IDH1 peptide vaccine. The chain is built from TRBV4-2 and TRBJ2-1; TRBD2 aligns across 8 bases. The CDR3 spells CASSAGGYNEQFF. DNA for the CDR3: TGTGCCAGCAGCGCGGGGGGTTACAATGAGCAGTTCTTC.